Reported below is one TCR beta chain. Sequencing used immunoSEQ multiplex PCR; TCRdb keeps in-frame clones, though not all of them. The top ten clones hold approximately 30% of a sample with around 28,000 clones, roughly 85% of them seen once. This specimen comes from a study of blood T cell repertoires in COVID-19. On the study more broadly: PBMCs, B-cell-depleted T cells, or T cells were the source of the cDNA or gDNA that made up the material.

The junction had 5 bases not matched to a gene; V was cut back by 6 bases and J by 1 base. The CDR3 spans 14 residues. Germline V lookup: CDR1 LNHDA, CDR2 SQIVND (reference sequence). The receptor was derived from a woman of 80 years or more with COVID-19, enrolled during active disease. Input material: peripheral blood. The gene calls are TRBV19 and TRBJ2-5; 7 nucleotides match TRBD1. The CDR3 nucleotides are TGTGCCAGTAGCTCCGGGACAGCCCAAGAGACCCAGTACTTC. It codes for CASSSGTAQETQYF.